The following is a T cell receptor beta chain sequence with its context. The antigen is not known. Conversion of TCR transcripts into cDNA relied on 5'RACE template switching, which added a universal primer site and UMIs. TCRdb re-analysed the 5' RACE reads in MiXCR, keeping a single row per CDR3 protein. The sample has approximately 510,000 distinct CDR3 sequences; less than 25% are singletons. This sample is part of a study of T cells after yellow fever vaccination. General study points: A small proportion of clonotypes was detected in both the CD4 and CD8 compartments. Although the secondary response was weaker, it peaked faster, at day 5 versus 15.

The CDR3 is 14 residues long. With 5 bases removed from V and 11 bases from J, the gap between germline ends came to 19 bases. The sequence was collected from a man aged 18 to 30 who received the YFV17D yellow fever vaccine. The starting material was PBMCs, obtained 21 days after the first yellow fever vaccination. The chain combines TRBV12-3 or TRBV12-4 with TRBJ2-1; D possibly corresponds to TRBD1 (5 bases). CDR3 sequence reads: CASSPAFRQSKQFF. As DNA, the CDR3 is TGTGCCAGCAGTCCCGCCTTTCGACAGTCCAAGCAGTTCTTC.